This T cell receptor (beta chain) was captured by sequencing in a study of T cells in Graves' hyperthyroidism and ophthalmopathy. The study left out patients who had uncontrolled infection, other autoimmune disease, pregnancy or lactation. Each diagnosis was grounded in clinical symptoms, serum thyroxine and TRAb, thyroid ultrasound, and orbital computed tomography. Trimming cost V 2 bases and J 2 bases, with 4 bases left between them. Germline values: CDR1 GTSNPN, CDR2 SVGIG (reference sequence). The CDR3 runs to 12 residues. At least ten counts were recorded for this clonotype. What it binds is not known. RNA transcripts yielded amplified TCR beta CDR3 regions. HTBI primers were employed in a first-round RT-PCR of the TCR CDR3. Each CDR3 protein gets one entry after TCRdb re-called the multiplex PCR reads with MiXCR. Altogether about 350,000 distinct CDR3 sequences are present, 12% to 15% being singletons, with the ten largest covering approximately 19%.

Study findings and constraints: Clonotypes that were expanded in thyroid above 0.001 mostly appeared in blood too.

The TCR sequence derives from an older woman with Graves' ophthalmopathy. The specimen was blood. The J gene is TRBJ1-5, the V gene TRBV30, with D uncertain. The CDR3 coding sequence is TGTGCCTGGAGTCTGGGCAATCAGCCCCAGCATTTT. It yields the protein CAWSLGNQPQHF.